This T cell receptor (beta chain) was captured by sequencing in a study of Ad26.COV2.S vaccination and SARS-CoV-2 variants. Turning to the study itself: COV1001, an Ad26.COV2.S trial, supplied this vaccine-arm donor. Doses of Ad26.COV2.S were injected into muscle once or twice, 56 days apart.

Treatment described: some 19 received Ad26.COV2.S at low or high dose, single or two shots; about 5 received placebo; per-sample allocation not given. Day 63 after the first vaccine or placebo injection was the time point for sampling. In the vaccine, an Ad26 vector expressed the SARS-CoV-2 spike of the Wuhan strain. The germline CDR1 and CDR2 sequences are LGHDT and YNNKEL (reference sequence). The CDR3 totals 13 residues. V was trimmed by 4 bases and J by 8 bases, leaving 15 bases between them. Profiling relied on immunoSEQ multiplex PCR, and the TCRdb table lists in-frame clones only, not all of them. The data show hundreds of thousands of clones, roughly 90% seen once.

The receptor comes from a person aged 18-60 years who received the Ad26.COV2.S COVID-19 vaccine or a placebo. Sequencing used peripheral blood, obtained in a trial of Ad26.COV2.S vaccine versus placebo. This chain connects TRBV3-1 (or the pseudogene TRBV3-2) to TRBJ2-7, with a weak D call TRBD1 (7 bases). CDR3 coding DNA: TGTGCCAGCAGCCGGGGGGACAGTGTAAAGCAGTACTTC. It is translated as CASSRGDSVKQYF.